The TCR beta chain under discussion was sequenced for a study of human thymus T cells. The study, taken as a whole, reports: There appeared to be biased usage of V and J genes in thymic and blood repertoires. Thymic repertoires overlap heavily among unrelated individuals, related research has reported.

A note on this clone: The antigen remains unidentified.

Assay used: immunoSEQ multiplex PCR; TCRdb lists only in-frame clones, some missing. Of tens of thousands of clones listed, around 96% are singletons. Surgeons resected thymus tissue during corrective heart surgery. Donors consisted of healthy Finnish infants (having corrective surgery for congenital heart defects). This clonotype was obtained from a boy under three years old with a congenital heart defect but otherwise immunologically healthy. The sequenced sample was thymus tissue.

CDR3 nucleotide sequence: TGCGCCAGCAGCTTGGCCCAGAGGGGGGACAGGGACCATGAGCAGTTCTTC. This encodes CASSLAQRGDRDHEQFF. V is TRBV5-1 and J is TRBJ2-1; 9 bases are shared with TRBD1. The CDR3 contains 17 residues. Germline V gene sequence: CDR1 SGHRS, CDR2 YFSETQ. Trimming removed 0 bases from V and 8 bases from J; junction bases left unmatched: 12. Full variable domain (outside the CDR3, taken from reference TRBV5-1 and TRBJ2-1): KAGVTQTPRYLIKTRGQQVTLSCSPISGHRSVSWYQQTPGQGLQFLFEYFSETQRNKGNFPGRFSGRQFSNSRSEMNVSTLELGDSALYLCASSLAQRGDRDHEQFFGPGTRLTVL.